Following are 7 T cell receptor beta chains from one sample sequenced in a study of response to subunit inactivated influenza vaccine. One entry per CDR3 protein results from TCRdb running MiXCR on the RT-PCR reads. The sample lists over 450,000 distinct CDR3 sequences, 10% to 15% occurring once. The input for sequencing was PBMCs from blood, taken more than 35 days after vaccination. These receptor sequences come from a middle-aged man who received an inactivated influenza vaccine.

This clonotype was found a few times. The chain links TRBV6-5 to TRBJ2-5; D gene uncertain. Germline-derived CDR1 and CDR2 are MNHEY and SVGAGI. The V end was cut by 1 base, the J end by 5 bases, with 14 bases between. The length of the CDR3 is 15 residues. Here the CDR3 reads CASSYFNRVLETQYF. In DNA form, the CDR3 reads TGTGCCAGCAGTTACTTCAACCGGGTTCTCGAGACCCAGTACTTC.

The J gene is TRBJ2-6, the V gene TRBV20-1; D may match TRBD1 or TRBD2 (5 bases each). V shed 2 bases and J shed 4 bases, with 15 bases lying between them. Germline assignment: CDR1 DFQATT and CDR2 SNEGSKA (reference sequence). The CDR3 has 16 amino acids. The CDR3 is CSARSPGQAGANVLTF. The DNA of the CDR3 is TGCAGTGCTAGATCCCCGGGGCAAGCCGGGGCCAACGTCCTGACTTTC.

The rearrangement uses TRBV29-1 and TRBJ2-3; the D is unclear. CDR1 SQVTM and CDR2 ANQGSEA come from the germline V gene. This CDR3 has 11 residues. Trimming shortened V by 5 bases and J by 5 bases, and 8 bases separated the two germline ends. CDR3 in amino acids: CSVHVGDTQYF. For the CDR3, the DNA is TGCAGCGTTCACGTCGGAGATACGCAGTATTTT.

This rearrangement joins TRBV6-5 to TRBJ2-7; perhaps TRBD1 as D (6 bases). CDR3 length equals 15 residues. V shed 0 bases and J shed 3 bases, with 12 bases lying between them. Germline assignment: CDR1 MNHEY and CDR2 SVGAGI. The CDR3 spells CASSYSAQGSYEQYF. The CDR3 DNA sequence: TGTGCCAGCAGTTACTCTGCACAGGGTAGCTACGAGCAGTACTTC.

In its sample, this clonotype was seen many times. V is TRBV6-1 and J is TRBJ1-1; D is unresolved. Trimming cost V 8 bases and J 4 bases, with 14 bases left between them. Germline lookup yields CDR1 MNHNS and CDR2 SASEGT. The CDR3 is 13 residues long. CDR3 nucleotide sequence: TGTGCCAGCCGGCCCGGGCTGGGCACTGAAGCTTTCTTT. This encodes CASRPGLGTEAFF.

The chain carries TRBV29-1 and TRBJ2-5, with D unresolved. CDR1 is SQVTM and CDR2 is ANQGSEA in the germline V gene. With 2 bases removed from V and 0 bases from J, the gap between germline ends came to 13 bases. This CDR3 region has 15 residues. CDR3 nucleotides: TGCAGCGTTGAACGCAGTGGAGCCTACCAAGAGACCCAGTACTTC. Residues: CSVERSGAYQETQYF.

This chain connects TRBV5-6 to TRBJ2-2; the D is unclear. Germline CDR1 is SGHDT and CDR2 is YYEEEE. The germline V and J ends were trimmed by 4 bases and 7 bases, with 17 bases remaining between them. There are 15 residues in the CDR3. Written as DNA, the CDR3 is TGTGCCAGCAGCAGCCCGGGCCACGGATACGGGGAGCTGTTTTTT. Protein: CASSSPGHGYGELFF.